This T cell receptor (beta chain) was retrieved from a study of OX40 agonist ivuxolimab in advanced cancers. Study-wide context: It was permissible to have had prior anti-PD-1, anti-PD-L1 or anti-CTLA-4 therapy, and less than 45% had some.

Patients with autoimmune history or systemic immunosuppression were excluded. Study results and caveats: Doses of 0.1 to 3.0 mg/kg were accompanied by clonal expansion of CD4+ and CD8+ blood T cells by week 6. Among expanded peripheral T cells, antigen specificity went undetermined.

Concerning this clone itself: Its specificity is not known.

The germline V gene has CDR1 GTSNPN and CDR2 SVGIG (reference sequence). Germline trimming cut 1 base from V and 3 bases from J; bases unmatched to any gene: 17. This CDR3 contains 18 residues. The repertoire was sequenced with immunoSEQ multiplex PCR; TCRdb's copy has only in-frame clones and lacks some. The sample has just over 15,000 clones, 50% to 75% seen once. Sequencing used CD4+ or CD8+ T cells sorted from blood, obtained in a trial of the OX40 agonist ivuxolimab. This receptor was identified in an adult with an advanced solid tumor such as melanoma, head and neck, liver or kidney cancer. The V and J genes are TRBV30 and TRBJ1-2, with 7 bases that match TRBD1. The CDR3 loop is CAWSGILKRQGADYGYTF. CDR3 bases: TGTGCCTGGAGTGGAATCCTGAAAAGACAGGGTGCGGACTATGGCTACACCTTC.